Below are 28 T cell receptor beta chains sequenced from a single sample in a study of blood T cell repertoires in COVID-19 (dated by TCRdb to the early 2020s). Receptor libraries were prepared by the immunoSEQ multiplex PCR assay. TCRdb's version of the immuneACCESS table is confined to in-frame rearrangements and falls short of the full clone set. An unresolved V gene accounts for under half of the shortfall where checked; the remainder is of unknown origin. For this sample the table gives 60,000 to 90,000 clones, of which around 90% were detected only once. Under 0.8% of the sample goes to the ten largest clones. The material sequenced was peripheral blood. Every receptor here comes from a woman of 80 years or more with acute or convalescent COVID-19.

The V gene is TRBV9, the J gene TRBJ2-3, with TRBD2 matching 13 bases. CDR1 is SGDLS and CDR2 is YYNGEE in the germline V gene. This CDR3 contains 20 residues. J gave up 3 bases and V 0 bases, and 13 bases lay outside the gene matches. Here the CDR3 reads CASSVEGGLAGAWGTDTQYF. The CDR3 nucleotides are TGTGCCAGCAGCGTAGAGGGCGGACTAGCGGGAGCCTGGGGGACAGATACGCAGTATTTT.

The chain combines TRBV2 with TRBJ1-4; D may be TRBD1 (6 bases). Germline V lookup: CDR1 SNHLY, CDR2 FYNNEI. Trimming took off 1 base at V and 7 bases at J, with 13 bases between the two ends. The CDR3 runs 15 residues. The CDR3 here is CASSEGRGGGEKLFF. The CDR3 region has the DNA TGTGCCAGCAGTGAAGGCAGGGGAGGGGGTGAAAAACTGTTTTTT.

This sequence joins TRBV4-2 and TRBJ2-3; the match to TRBD2 covers 8 bases. Germline V lookup: CDR1 LGHNA, CDR2 YNFKEQ. Trimming removed 2 bases from V and 5 bases from J; junction bases left unmatched: 0. The CDR3 is 13 residues long. CDR3 nucleotide sequence: TGTGCCAGCAGCCAAAGCGGGGGAGATACGCAGTATTTT. Its translation: CASSQSGGDTQYF.

V is TRBV23-1 and J is TRBJ2-7; weak D call: TRBD2 (6 bases). TRBV23-1 is treated as an ORF (open reading frame) with a function not yet certain. The CDR3 is 17 residues long. Trimming took 0 bases from V and 7 from J, leaving 22 bases between them. The CDR3: CASSQSKADYPSGEQYF. CDR3 nucleotide sequence: TGCGCCAGCAGTCAATCGAAGGCGGACTACCCTTCGGGGGAGCAGTACTTC.

This clone was picked up a small number of times. Distinct nucleotide sequences in the sample also encode this CDR3. The genes are TRBV12-3 or TRBV12-4 and TRBJ1-5; D gene ambiguous. CDR3 length equals 13 residues. Trimming left V 5 bases short and J 2 bases short, with 7 bases between. CDR3 DNA: TGTGCCAGCAGTCCGGGAGGCAATCAGCCCCAGCATTTT. Amino acids: CASSPGGNQPQHF.

The count of this clone is one. The V gene is TRBV7-2, the J gene TRBJ2-5, with 8 bases lining up with TRBD2. The J segment lost 5 bases and the V segment lost 4 bases, leaving 6 bases of the junction unmatched. Germline CDR1 reads SGHTA; CDR2 reads FQGNSA. The CDR3 runs to 14 residues. This chain's CDR3 is CASSSSGGGETQYF. CDR3 coding DNA: TGTGCCAGCAGCTCCAGCGGGGGTGGGGAGACCCAGTACTTC.

CDR3 region: CASSLALGGGRAHEQFF. CDR3 sequence (DNA): TGTGCCAGCAGCTTAGCCCTCGGCGGGGGGAGGGCGCATGAGCAGTTCTTC. The chain employs TRBV7-9 and TRBJ2-1, with 8 bases aligning to TRBD2. V was clipped by 0 bases and J by 8 bases; unmatched bases: 12. The CDR3 spans 17 residues. CDR1 and CDR2 (germline): SEHNR, FQNEAQ (reference sequence).

This rearrangement joins TRBV5-5 to TRBJ2-1, with TRBD2 identical over 9 bases. The V gene end was trimmed by 5 bases and the J gene end by 4 bases; junction bases not matched to a gene: 7. Germline V gene sequence: CDR1 SGHKS, CDR2 YYEKEE (reference sequence). CDR3 length: 15 residues. Here the CDR3 DNA reads TGTGCCAGCAGATTAACGGGACTAGCTTACAATGAGCAGTTCTTC. Translation: CASRLTGLAYNEQFF.

The V and J genes are TRBV5-1 and TRBJ2-1; 9 bases are a match to TRBD2. Germline CDR1 is SGHRS and CDR2 is YFSETQ. V was clipped by 0 bases and J by 7 bases; unmatched bases: 2. The CDR3 has 14 amino acids. The CDR3 spells CASSLVLAGNEQFF. The CDR3 nucleotides are TGCGCCAGCAGCTTGGTCCTAGCGGGAAATGAGCAGTTCTTC.

The V gene is TRBV15, the J gene TRBJ2-1; perhaps TRBD1 as D (6 bases). The CDR3 extends over 15 amino acids. Trimming shortened V by 1 base and J by 8 bases, and 15 bases separated the two germline ends. Germline V lookup: CDR1 LNHNV, CDR2 YYDKDF (reference sequence). CDR3 amino acids: CATSRGTDSAYEQFF. CDR3 nucleotide sequence: TGTGCCACCAGCAGAGGGACAGATTCGGCCTATGAGCAGTTCTTC.

This sequence joins TRBV9 and TRBJ1-2, with 9 bases identical to TRBD1. There are 16 residues in the CDR3. Germline V CDR1 and CDR2: SGDLS, YYNGEE. The trim removed 4 bases at V and 4 bases at J, leaving 11 bases unmatched. The CDR3 region has the DNA TGTGCCAGCAGCACCCTGTTGGGACAGGGCGGCTATGGCTACACCTTC. Its protein product is CASSTLLGQGGYGYTF.

This clone turned up a few times. V usage is TRBV10-2 and J usage is TRBJ1-1, with D hard to call. The V and J ends lost 0 bases and 10 bases respectively, with 9 bases between them. CDR3 length equals 12 residues. Looked up from germline, CDR1 is WSHSY and CDR2 is SAAADI. CDR3 protein: CASSESQVLAFF. The CDR3 DNA follows: TGCGCCAGCAGTGAGTCGCAGGTTTTAGCTTTCTTT.

The chain employs TRBV2 and TRBJ1-1; 10 bases line up with TRBD1. Germline V gene data show CDR1 as SNHLY and CDR2 as FYNNEI. This CDR3 contains 15 residues. V shed 5 bases and J 2 bases; nucleotides not matched to a gene: 5. CDR3 sequence reads: CASSKRDRGNTEAFF. CDR3 DNA: TGTGCCAGCAGTAAACGGGACAGGGGTAACACTGAAGCTTTCTTT. Complete variable domain (other parts from reference TRBV2 and TRBJ1-1): EPEVTQTPSHQVTQMGQEVILRCVPISNHLYFYWYRQILGQKVEFLVSFYNNEISEKSEIFDDQFSVERPDGSNFTLKIRSTKLEDSAMYFCASSKRDRGNTEAFFGQGTRLTVV.

This clone was seen only once. V and J are TRBV3-1 (or the pseudogene TRBV3-2) and TRBJ1-2; D gene ambiguous. The CDR3 runs to 15 residues. The germline CDR1 and CDR2 sequences are LGHDT and YNNKEL (reference sequence). V was cut by 4 bases and J by 7 bases, with 19 bases left in between. The CDR3 sequence: CASSPTRGSTGGYTF. In DNA, the CDR3 is TGTGCCAGCAGCCCGACCCGAGGCAGTACGGGTGGCTACACCTTC.

This clone was seen a single time. The chain links TRBV19 to TRBJ1-5; a weak D match, TRBD1 (6 bases). V was pared by 4 bases and J by 2 bases, with 12 bases between. The CDR3 extends over 15 amino acids. Germline V CDR1 and CDR2: LNHDA, SQIVND (reference sequence). This CDR3 is CASSNRVLGNQPQHF. CDR3 nucleotide sequence: TGTGCCAGTAGTAACAGGGTCTTGGGCAATCAGCCCCAGCATTTT.

In this sample, this clone turned up once. The V and J genes are TRBV4-2 and TRBJ2-7, with D possibly being TRBD1 (6 bases). V was trimmed by 1 base and J by 2 bases, leaving 12 bases between them. Germline V gene sequence: CDR1 LGHNA, CDR2 YNFKEQ. This CDR3 comprises 15 residues. The CDR3 coding sequence is TGTGCCAGCAGCCAAGCTACAGGGCGAGCCTACGAGCAGTACTTC. It is translated as CASSQATGRAYEQYF.

A note on this clone: At one end the junction does not follow the germline gene, possibly because of a read error. This chain connects TRBV28 to TRBJ2-7; 10 bases are a match to TRBD2. The germline V gene encodes CDR1 MDHEN and CDR2 SYDVKM. This CDR3 is built from 11 residues. CDR3 coding DNA: TGTGCCAGCAGAGGCGGACTAGCGGTAGACTTC. It specifies CASRGGLAVDF.

The V call is TRBV6-2 or TRBV6-3, the J call TRBJ2-7; 10 positions agree with TRBD2. Germline trimming cut 5 bases from V and 3 bases from J; bases unmatched to any gene: 4. CDR3 length equals 14 residues. Germline CDR1 is MNHEY and CDR2 is SVGEGT. The DNA of the CDR3 is TGTGCCAGCAGTAGAACTAGCGGGGACTACGAGCAGTACTTC. Its translation is CASSRTSGDYEQYF.

This rearrangement joins TRBV29-1 to TRBJ2-7; D gene ambiguous. Trimming removed 6 bases from V and 0 bases from J, with 9 bases in between. The CDR3 sequence is 12 residues long. Germline values: CDR1 SQVTM, CDR2 ANQGSEA. CDR3 DNA sequence: TGCAGCGTCTTGACTGGCTCCTACGAGCAGTACTTC. Translated, it gives CSVLTGSYEQYF.

This clone was recorded only once. The V gene is TRBV27, the J gene TRBJ2-6; weak D call: TRBD2 (5 bases). Germline CDR1 MNHEY, CDR2 SMNVEV (reference sequence). The CDR3 spans 15 residues. The V end lost 5 bases, the J end lost 0 bases, and 8 bases lay between the germline ends. CDR3 sequence (DNA): TGTGCCAGCAGTCGCGGGCGCTCTGGGGCCAACGTCCTGACTTTC. It specifies CASSRGRSGANVLTF.

This sequence joins TRBV10-3 and TRBJ1-6; tentatively, D is TRBD1 (5 bases). Per germline, CDR1 ENHRY and CDR2 SYGVKD. Trimming stripped 0 bases from V and 9 bases from J, with 15 bases between. The CDR3 runs to 16 residues. The CDR3 sequence is CAISESNQGGISPLHF. CDR3 in DNA: TGTGCCATCAGTGAGTCGAACCAGGGAGGGATTTCACCCCTCCACTTT.

V usage is TRBV2 and J usage is TRBJ1-2, with D hard to call. Deletions cut 6 bases from V and 3 bases from J, with 11 bases between. The CDR3 has 13 residues. Germline V lookup: CDR1 SNHLY, CDR2 FYNNEI. Written as DNA, the CDR3 is TGTGCCAGCAGCGCGGCGGGCTACTATGGCTACACCTTC. This sequence encodes CASSAAGYYGYTF.

This chain's CDR3 is CASSSQVDSNQPQHF. The CDR3 DNA reads as TGTGCCAGCAGCTCCCAGGTTGATAGCAATCAGCCCCAGCATTTT. This sequence joins TRBV7-2 and TRBJ1-5; unclear D gene. The CDR3 sequence is 15 residues long. V was trimmed by 4 bases and J by 0 bases, leaving 10 bases between them. CDR1 SGHTA and CDR2 FQGNSA come from the germline V gene.

V gene TRBV7-7 combines with J gene TRBJ2-1; possibly TRBD1 for D (6 bases). Germline CDR1 is SSHAT and CDR2 is FNYEAQ (reference sequence). The CDR3 contains 17 residues. The V gene lost 1 base and the J gene lost 7 bases, with 20 bases spanning the gap. The CDR3 sequence is CASSLVGGSQGRNEQFF. CDR3 DNA: TGTGCCAGCAGCTTAGTAGGCGGTTCGCAGGGGCGGAATGAGCAGTTCTTC.

The chain uses TRBV5-6 and TRBJ1-4, with 9 bases aligning to TRBD1. Germline-derived CDR1 and CDR2 are SGHDT and YYEEEE. This CDR3 is 14 amino acids long. The junction had 2 bases not matched to a gene; V was cut back by 2 bases and J by 6 bases. The CDR3 sequence: CASSFGTGYEKLFF. The CDR3 coding sequence is TGTGCCAGCAGCTTCGGGACAGGGTATGAAAAACTGTTTTTT.

The chain links TRBV3-1 (or the pseudogene TRBV3-2) to TRBJ2-7; 9 nucleotides line up with TRBD1. The CDR3 extends over 14 amino acids. Germline-derived CDR1 and CDR2 are LGHDT and YNNKEL (reference sequence). V trimming: 4 bases; J trimming: 5 bases; junction bases outside the gene matches: 6. The CDR3 reads CASSPGTGIHEQYF. CDR3 nucleotides: TGTGCCAGCAGCCCTGGGACAGGGATCCACGAGCAGTACTTC.

CDR3 sequence (DNA): TGTGCCAGCAGCTTAGCGCAGGTCGGGGCAACTAATGAAAAACTGTTTTTT. Its translation: CASSLAQVGATNEKLFF. The chain joins TRBV7-8 to TRBJ1-4; the D is unclear. The V end was cut by 0 bases, the J end by 0 bases, with 11 bases between. CDR3 length: 17 residues. Germline CDR1 is SGHVS and CDR2 is FQNEAQ.

This chain links TRBV19 with TRBJ1-5; 7 bases fit TRBD1. The CDR3 length is 15 residues. The germline V gene has CDR1 LNHDA and CDR2 SQIVND (reference sequence). The junction had 4 bases not matched to a gene; V was cut back by 4 bases and J by 1 base. CDR3 sequence reads: CASSSGTASNQPQHF. CDR3 DNA: TGTGCCAGTAGTAGTGGGACAGCCAGCAATCAGCCCCAGCATTTT.